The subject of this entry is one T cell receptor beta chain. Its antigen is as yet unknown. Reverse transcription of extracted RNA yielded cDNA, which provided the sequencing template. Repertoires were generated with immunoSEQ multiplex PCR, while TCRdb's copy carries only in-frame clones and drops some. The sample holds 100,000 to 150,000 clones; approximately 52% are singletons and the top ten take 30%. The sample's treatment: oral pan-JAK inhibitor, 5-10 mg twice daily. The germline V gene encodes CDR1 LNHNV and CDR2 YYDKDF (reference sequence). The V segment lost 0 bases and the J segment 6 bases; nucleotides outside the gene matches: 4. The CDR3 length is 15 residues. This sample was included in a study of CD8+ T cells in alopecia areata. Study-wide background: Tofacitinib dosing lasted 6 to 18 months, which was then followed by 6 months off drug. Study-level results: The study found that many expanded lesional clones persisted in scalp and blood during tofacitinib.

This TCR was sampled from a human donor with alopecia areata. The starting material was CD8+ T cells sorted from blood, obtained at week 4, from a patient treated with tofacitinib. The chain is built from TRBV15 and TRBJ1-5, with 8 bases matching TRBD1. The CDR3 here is CATSRDRGLGQPQHF. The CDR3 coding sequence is TGTGCCACCAGCAGAGACAGGGGGCTGGGTCAGCCCCAGCATTTT. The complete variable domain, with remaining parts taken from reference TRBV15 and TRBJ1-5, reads DAMVIQNPRYQVTQFGKPVTLSCSQTLNHNVMYWYQQKSSQAPKLLFHYYDKDFNNEADTPDNFQSRRPNTSFCFLDIRSPGLGDTAMYLCATSRDRGLGQPQHFGDGTRLSIL.